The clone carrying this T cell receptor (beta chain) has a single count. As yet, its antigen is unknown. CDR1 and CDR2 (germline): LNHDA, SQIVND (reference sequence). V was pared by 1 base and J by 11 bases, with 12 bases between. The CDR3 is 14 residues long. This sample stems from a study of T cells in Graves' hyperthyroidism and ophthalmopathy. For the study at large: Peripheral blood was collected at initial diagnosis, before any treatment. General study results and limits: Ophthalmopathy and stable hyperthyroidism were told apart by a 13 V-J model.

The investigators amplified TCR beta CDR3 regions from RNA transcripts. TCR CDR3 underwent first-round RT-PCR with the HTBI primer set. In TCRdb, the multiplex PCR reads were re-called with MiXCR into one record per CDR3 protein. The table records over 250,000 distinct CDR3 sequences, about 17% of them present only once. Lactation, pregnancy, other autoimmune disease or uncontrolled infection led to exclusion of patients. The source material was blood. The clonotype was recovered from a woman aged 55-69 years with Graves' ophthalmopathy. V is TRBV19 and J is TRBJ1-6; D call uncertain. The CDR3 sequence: CASSIARLKAPLHF. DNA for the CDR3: TGTGCCAGTAGTATAGCCCGGCTTAAGGCACCCCTCCACTTT.